This TCR beta chain came from a study of blood T cell repertoires in COVID-19. Overall study context: Whether acute or convalescent, the COVID-19 samples came from the United States, Italy and Spain.

In the source study's methods: It was from reference gene primer amplification that nucleated cell counts were estimated. Only in-frame clones appear in the TCRdb table, and some are missing; sequencing was by immunoSEQ multiplex PCR. The V and J calls and clone size were taken over from that table, and D and trimming were inferred from the DNA. The sample has roughly 90,000 clones; roughly 87% are singletons. The V end was cut by 3 bases, the J end by 0 bases, with 6 bases between. Germline V CDR1 and CDR2: GTSNPN, SVGIG (reference sequence). The CDR3 is 14 residues long. This sequence originates from a man aged 50 to 60 with acute or convalescent COVID-19. Sequenced: peripheral blood. This chain links TRBV30 with TRBJ2-6, with D hard to call. The CDR3 coding sequence is TGTGCCTGGAGACGGAGCTCTGGGGCCAACGTCCTGACTTTC. It yields the protein CAWRRSSGANVLTF.